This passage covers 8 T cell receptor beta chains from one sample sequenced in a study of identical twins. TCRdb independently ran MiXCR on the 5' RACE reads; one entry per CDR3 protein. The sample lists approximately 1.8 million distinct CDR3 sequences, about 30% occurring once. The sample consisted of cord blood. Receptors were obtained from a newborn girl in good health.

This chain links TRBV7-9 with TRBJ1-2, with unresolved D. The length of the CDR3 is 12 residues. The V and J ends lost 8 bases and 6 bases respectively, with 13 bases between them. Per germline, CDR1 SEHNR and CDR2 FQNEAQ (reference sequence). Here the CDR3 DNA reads TGTGCCAGCGGTTTTAAGGAGAATGGCTACACCTTC. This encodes CASGFKENGYTF.

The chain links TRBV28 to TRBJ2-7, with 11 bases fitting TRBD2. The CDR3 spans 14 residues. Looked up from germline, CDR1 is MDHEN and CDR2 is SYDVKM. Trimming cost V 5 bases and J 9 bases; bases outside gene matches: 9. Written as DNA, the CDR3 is TGTGCCAGCAGTCTAGCGGGAGGCTGGGACGGGCAGTACTTC. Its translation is CASSLAGGWDGQYF. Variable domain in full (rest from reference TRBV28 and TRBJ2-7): DVKVTQSSRYLVKRTGEKVFLECVQDMDHENMFWYRQDPGLGLRLIYFSYDVKMKEKGDIPEGYSVSREKKERFSLILESASTNQTSMYLCASSLAGGWDGQYFGPGTRLTVT.

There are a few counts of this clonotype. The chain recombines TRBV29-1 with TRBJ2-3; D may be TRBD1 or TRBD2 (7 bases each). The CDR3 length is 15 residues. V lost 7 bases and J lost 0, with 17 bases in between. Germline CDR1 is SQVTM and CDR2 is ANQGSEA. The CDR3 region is CSACRGGFSTDTQYF. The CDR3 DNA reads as TGCAGCGCCTGCAGGGGGGGTTTTAGCACAGATACGCAGTATTTT.

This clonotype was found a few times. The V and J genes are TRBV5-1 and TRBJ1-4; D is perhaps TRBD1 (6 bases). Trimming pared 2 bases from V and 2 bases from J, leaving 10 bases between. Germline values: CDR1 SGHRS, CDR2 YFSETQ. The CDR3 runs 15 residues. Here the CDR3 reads CASSLRQDTNEKLFF. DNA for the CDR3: TGCGCCAGCAGCTTACGACAGGATACTAATGAAAAACTGTTTTTT.

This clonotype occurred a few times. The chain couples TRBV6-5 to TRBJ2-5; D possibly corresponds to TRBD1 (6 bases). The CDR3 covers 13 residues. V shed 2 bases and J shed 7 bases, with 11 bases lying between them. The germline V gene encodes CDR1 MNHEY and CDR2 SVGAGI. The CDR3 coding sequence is TGTGCCAGCAGTTACAACAGGGAAGGGACCCAGTACTTC. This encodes CASSYNREGTQYF.

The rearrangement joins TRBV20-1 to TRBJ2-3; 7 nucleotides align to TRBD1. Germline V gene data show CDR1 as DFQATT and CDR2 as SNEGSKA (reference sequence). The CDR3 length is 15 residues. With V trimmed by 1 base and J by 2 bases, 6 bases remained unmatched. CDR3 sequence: CSARGPTGPTDTQYF. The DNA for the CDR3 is TGCAGTGCTAGAGGCCCGACAGGGCCCACAGATACGCAGTATTTT.

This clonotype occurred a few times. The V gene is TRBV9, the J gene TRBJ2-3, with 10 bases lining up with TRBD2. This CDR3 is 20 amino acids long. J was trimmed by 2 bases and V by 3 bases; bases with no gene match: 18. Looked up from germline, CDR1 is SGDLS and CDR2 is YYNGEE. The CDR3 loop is CASSAPSGGTFLKYTDTQYF. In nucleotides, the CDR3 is TGTGCCAGCAGCGCCCCTAGCGGGGGTACCTTTTTAAAATACACAGATACGCAGTATTTT.

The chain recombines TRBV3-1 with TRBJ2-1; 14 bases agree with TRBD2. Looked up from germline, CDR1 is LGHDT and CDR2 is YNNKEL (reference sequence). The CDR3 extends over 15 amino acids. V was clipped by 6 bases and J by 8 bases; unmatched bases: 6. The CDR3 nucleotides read TGTGCCAGCAGACAGACTAGCGGGAGGGCCCATGAGCAGTTCTTC. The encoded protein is CASRQTSGRAHEQFF.